A selection of T cell receptor beta chains follows, all from one sample in a study of T cells in Graves' hyperthyroidism and ophthalmopathy. One entry per CDR3 protein results from TCRdb running MiXCR on the multiplex PCR reads. The table lists around 570,000 distinct CDR3 sequences, roughly 21% of them singletons. The sequenced sample was blood. These receptor sequences come from a man aged 35 to 55 with Graves' ophthalmopathy. The CDR3 runs from the conserved cysteine through the conserved F or W. The order of the fields is D gene, clone size, J gene, V gene, CDR3 DNA, CDR3 protein. The D gene is left open where the match is weak. Size is stated for part of the rows, as once, few or many counts, or as a class when the clone is expanded.

>NA|NA|TRBJ2-3|TRBV12-3/TRBV12-4
TGTGCCAGCAGTTTAATGGCACTGAGTACGCAGTATTTT
CASSLMALSTQYF
>NA|few|TRBJ2-2|TRBV5-1
TGCGCCAGCAGCTTGCAGAGCAACACCGGGGAGCTGTTTTTT
CASSLQSNTGELFF
>NA|many|TRBJ2-2|TRBV2
TGTGCCAGCATTAGTTCCCTGAACACCGGGGAGCTGTTTTTT
CASISSLNTGELFF
>NA|many|TRBJ2-5|TRBV11-2
TGTGCCAGCAGGACCAGGGACGGAGAGACCCAGTACTTC
CASRTRDGETQYF
>NA|NA|TRBJ2-5|TRBV3-1
TGTGCCAGCAGCCAAGTAGGGGGGCAAGAGACCCAGTACTTC
CASSQVGGQETQYF
>NA|NA|TRBJ2-1|TRBV4-2
TGTGCCAGCAGCCAAGTCGCCGGGGACTCCTACAATGAGCAGTTCTTC
CASSQVAGDSYNEQFF
>NA|few|TRBJ1-2|TRBV7-6
TGTGCCAGCAGCTTAGGAGGAGCTAATAACTATGGCTACACCTTC
CASSLGGANNYGYTF
>TRBD1|few|TRBJ1-6|TRBV5-5
TGTGCCAGCAGCCGCCAGGGGACAGCAAATTCACCCCTCCACTTT
CASSRQGTANSPLHF
>TRBD2|NA|TRBJ2-5|TRBV7-9
TGTGCCAGCAGCTTAGGGCGGGGACTAGCGGTTCAAGAGACCCAGTACTTC
CASSLGRGLAVQETQYF
>NA|NA|TRBJ1-3|TRBV28
TGTGCCAGCAGTGGACAATGGGCTGGAAACACCATATATTTT
CASSGQWAGNTIYF
>NA|NA|TRBJ2-3|TRBV24-1
TGTGCCACCAGTGACCCGAGACCTAGCACAGATACGCAGTATTTT
CATSDPRPSTDTQYF
>NA|many|TRBJ2-7|TRBV11-1
TGTGCCAGCAGCTTAATGGGGGACGAGCAGTACTTC
CASSLMGDEQYF
>TRBD1|NA|TRBJ2-1|TRBV6-5
TGTGCCAGCAGTTACGGGGGACAGATAAATGAGCAGTTCTTC
CASSYGGQINEQFF
>NA|few|TRBJ2-3|TRBV12-3/TRBV12-4
TGTGCCAGCAGTTACCTGATTGGGACGCAAGATACGCAGTATTTT
CASSYLIGTQDTQYF
>NA|NA|TRBJ1-3|TRBV7-2
TGTGCCAGCAGCTTAGCAGGGACCTCTGGAAACACCATATATTTT
CASSLAGTSGNTIYF
>NA|NA|TRBJ2-2|TRBV3-1
TGTGCCAGCAGCGCTACCGGACAGCCCGGGGAGCTGTTTTTT
CASSATGQPGELFF
>TRBD1|NA|TRBJ2-5|TRBV3-1
TGTGCCATCCGACAGGGGAGGGAGACCCAGTACTTC
CAIRQGRETQYF
>TRBD2|NA|TRBJ2-5|TRBV7-9
TGTGCCAGCAGCTTCAGACTAGCGGGAGGCGGAGAGACCCAGTACTTC
CASSFRLAGGGETQYF
>NA|NA|TRBJ2-3|TRBV20-1
TGCAGTGCTAGGGGGACGATTTTGAGCACAGATACGCAGTATTTT
CSARGTILSTDTQYF
>TRBD1|many|TRBJ2-3|TRBV11-3
TGTGCCAGCAGCCGACAGGGGATTACAGATACGCAGTATTTT
CASSRQGITDTQYF
>NA|few|TRBJ1-1|TRBV20-1
TGCAGTGCTACCACCCTTGGCACTGAAGCTTTCTTT
CSATTLGTEAFF
>NA|NA|TRBJ2-5|TRBV20-1
TGCAGTGCTAGTAGCTTTCAAGAGACCCAGTACTTC
CSASSFQETQYF
>NA|few|TRBJ1-1|TRBV5-5
TGTGCCAGCAGCTTAGGGGGGACCCCGAACACTGAAGCTTTCTTT
CASSLGGTPNTEAFF
>TRBD2|NA|TRBJ2-1|TRBV7-9
TGTGCCACCGGGGGGAGCAATGAGCAGTTCTTC
CATGGSNEQFF